Each of the 20 T cell receptor beta chains below was sequenced from the same sample in a study of beta chain features in type 1 diabetes. General observations from the study: Type 1 diabetes patients had TCRB CDR3s that were shorter (moderately but significantly so) in all four CD4+ subsets.

What these receptors recognize is not known. The authors reverse transcribed all of the isolated RNA, so sequencing captured expressed TCRB transcripts. Assay used: immunoSEQ multiplex PCR; TCRdb lists only in-frame clones, some missing. Here the sample spans around 70,000 clones, roughly 50% being singletons. The sequenced material came from central memory CD4+ T cells from blood. Every receptor here comes from a man aged 30-40 years with type 1 diabetes.

This sequence joins TRBV7-9 and TRBJ2-2; D is possibly TRBD1 (6 bases). Germline values: CDR1 SEHNR, CDR2 FQNEAQ (reference sequence). The CDR3 runs 15 residues. V was cut by 3 bases and J by 0 bases, with 8 bases left in between. The CDR3 region is CASSLDSANTGELFF. The CDR3 nucleotides are TGTGCCAGCAGCTTGGACAGTGCGAACACCGGGGAGCTGTTTTTT.

This chain links TRBV10-2 with TRBJ1-5; 10 bases match TRBD1. The CDR3 contains 14 residues. CDR1 is WSHSY and CDR2 is SAAADI in the germline V gene. With V trimmed by 5 bases and J by 4 bases, 2 bases remained unmatched. The CDR3 DNA follows: TGCGCCAGCAGTCAGGACAGGGGGAATCAGCCCCAGCATTTT. It encodes CASSQDRGNQPQHF.

The genes are TRBV7-2 and TRBJ2-3; D gene uncertain. Germline V lookup: CDR1 SGHTA, CDR2 FQGNSA. The ends were cut back, 4 bases at V and 1 base at J, with 9 bases in the middle. The CDR3 length is 14 residues. CDR3 bases: TGTGCCAGCAGCTCTACTCCGGGCACAGATACGCAGTATTTT. It yields the protein CASSSTPGTDTQYF.

The chain employs TRBV6-1 and TRBJ2-5, with a possible D match to TRBD2 (7 bases). The V gene's germline CDR1 is MNHNS and CDR2 SASEGT. Trimming stripped 2 bases from V and 3 bases from J, with 22 bases between. CDR3 length: 18 amino acids. The chain's CDR3 is CASSEWRGSSGPEETQYF. CDR3 nucleotides: TGTGCCAGCAGTGAATGGAGGGGGAGTAGCGGGCCCGAAGAGACCCAGTACTTC.

This chain joins TRBV2 and TRBJ2-2, with a tentative D call TRBD2 (7 bases). The V gene's germline CDR1 is SNHLY and CDR2 FYNNEI. The length of the CDR3 is 14 residues. Deletions cut 7 bases from V and 0 bases from J, with 9 bases between. In DNA form, the CDR3 reads TGTGCCAGCAAGGGGGGGGCGAACACCGGGGAGCTGTTTTTT. Its protein is CASKGGANTGELFF. Filled out from reference TRBV2 and TRBJ2-2, the complete variable domain reads EPEVTQTPSHQVTQMGQEVILRCVPISNHLYFYWYRQILGQKVEFLVSFYNNEISEKSEIFDDQFSVERPDGSNFTLKIRSTKLEDSAMYFCASKGGANTGELFFGEGSRLTVL.

This chain uses TRBV11-2 with TRBJ2-1; 13 bases align to TRBD2. With V trimmed by 5 bases and J by 3 bases, 4 bases remained unmatched. Per the germline V gene, CDR1 is SGHAT and CDR2 is FQNNGV. CDR3 length: 16 residues. The CDR3 loop reads CASSPGTSGIYNEQFF. DNA for the CDR3: TGTGCCAGCAGCCCCGGGACTAGCGGGATCTACAATGAGCAGTTCTTC.

This clone has a handful of counts. The V and J genes are TRBV20-1 and TRBJ1-1; D might be TRBD1 (5 bases). In germline, CDR1 is DFQATT, CDR2 SNEGSKA (reference sequence). V lost 4 bases to trimming and J lost 8 bases, with 11 bases between them. The CDR3 totals 11 residues. CDR3 protein: CSATGGLEAFF. In nucleotides, the CDR3 is TGCAGTGCTACCGGGGGTCTCGAAGCTTTCTTT.

J is TRBJ2-5 and V is TRBV19; D is possibly TRBD2 (5 bases). V lost 5 bases and J lost 4, with 17 bases in between. The CDR3 has 15 amino acids. From germline, CDR1 is LNHDA and CDR2 SQIVND (reference sequence). The CDR3 is CASSPAGLLGETQYF. CDR3 nucleotides: TGTGCCAGTAGTCCGGCAGGACTCTTGGGAGAGACCCAGTACTTC. Looking up the rest from reference TRBV19 and TRBJ2-5 gives the full variable domain: DGGITQSPKYLFRKEGQNVTLSCEQNLNHDAMYWYRQDPGQGLRLIYYSQIVNDFQKGDIAEGYSVSREKKESFPLTVTSAQKNPTAFYLCASSPAGLLGETQYFGPGTRLLVL.

The J gene is TRBJ2-1, the V gene TRBV6-6; possible D gene TRBD1, 6 bases. Germline CDR1 and CDR2: MNHNY and SVGAGI (reference sequence). V dropped 5 bases and J dropped 7 bases, with 18 bases sitting between them. CDR3 length: 15 amino acids. CDR3 amino acids: CASSPYRVSLNEQFF. For the CDR3, the DNA is TGTGCCAGCAGTCCCTACAGGGTATCCTTAAATGAGCAGTTCTTC.

This clone showed up just a few times. The V call is TRBV7-9, the J call TRBJ1-6; D not certain. Trimming took 5 bases from V and 9 from J, leaving 8 bases between them. The CDR3 extends over 12 amino acids. Germline assignment: CDR1 SEHNR and CDR2 FQNEAQ (reference sequence). The CDR3: CASSQQSSPLHF. The CDR3 nucleotides are TGTGCCAGCAGCCAACAGAGTTCACCCCTCCACTTT.

The genes are TRBV12-5 and TRBJ1-5, with D possibly TRBD1 on 6 matching bases. The CDR3 length is 15 residues. In germline, CDR1 is LGHNT, CDR2 FRNRAP. Trimming took off 2 bases at V and 7 bases at J, with 15 bases between the two ends. The CDR3 reads CASGLTNDRTQPQHF. The CDR3 coding sequence is TGTGCTAGTGGTTTGACCAACGACAGGACGCAGCCCCAGCATTTT.

This chain joins TRBV11-2 and TRBJ2-2; a possible D gene is TRBD1 (6 bases). The CDR3 spans 16 residues. V was shortened by 5 bases and J by 0 bases, with 13 bases between the two germline ends. Germline CDR1 is SGHAT and CDR2 is FQNNGV. The CDR3 is CASSQRGQTNTGELFF. The CDR3 region has the DNA TGTGCCAGCAGCCAACGCGGACAGACGAACACCGGGGAGCTGTTTTTT.

A few counts support this clone. The chain uses TRBV7-2 and TRBJ2-3; 9 positions agree with TRBD2. Germline lookup yields CDR1 SGHTA and CDR2 FQGNSA. Trimming took 1 base from V and 5 from J; bases not matched to a gene: 4. The CDR3 consists of 15 residues. In nucleotides, the CDR3 is TGTGCCAGCAGCTTAGTAGCGGGGGTTGGAGATACGCAGTATTTT. Its translation is CASSLVAGVGDTQYF. The whole variable domain, remainder taken from reference TRBV7-2 and TRBJ2-3, is GAGVSQSPSNKVTEKGKDVELRCDPISGHTALYWYRQSLGQGLEFLIYFQGNSAPDKSGLPSDRFSAERTGGSVSTLTIQRTQQEDSAVYLCASSLVAGVGDTQYFGPGTRLTVL.

The rearrangement links TRBV30 to TRBJ2-1, with a possible D match to TRBD2 (5 bases). Germline V gene data show CDR1 as GTSNPN and CDR2 as SVGIG (reference sequence). The CDR3 length is 12 residues. V was clipped by 0 bases and J by 10 bases, with 10 bases between them. The CDR3 loop is CAWSVRRGEQFF. The DNA of the CDR3 is TGTGCCTGGAGTGTACGGAGAGGGGAGCAGTTCTTC.

This clone turned up a few times. The CDR3 nucleotides read TGTGCCAGTACCGAACGGGCTAGCCTTCTCGCCGAGCAGTACTTC. Its protein product is CASTERASLLAEQYF. The chain recombines TRBV19 with TRBJ2-7, with TRBD2 as a possible D gene (5 bases). V was pared by 7 bases and J by 6 bases, with 22 bases between. The CDR3 spans 15 residues. CDR1 is LNHDA, CDR2 SQIVND, per germline (reference sequence).

This chain joins TRBV19 and TRBJ1-5, with TRBD1 matching over 8 bases. The CDR3 sequence is 15 residues long. In germline, CDR1 is LNHDA, CDR2 SQIVND (reference sequence). V dropped 7 bases and J dropped 6; count of bases not matched to a gene: 11. CDR3 DNA: TGTGCCAGTACCCCGGACAGGGACCTCGGTCAGCCCCAGCATTTT. The encoded protein is CASTPDRDLGQPQHF.

The gene calls are TRBV6-1 and TRBJ2-5, with 9 nucleotides matching TRBD2. The V gene end was trimmed by 3 bases and the J gene end by 7 bases; junction bases not matched to a gene: 0. Germline V CDR1 and CDR2: MNHNS, SASEGT. This CDR3 comprises 12 residues. CDR3 bases: TGTGCCAGCAGTGAGCGGGGGGGGACCCAGTACTTC. Translation gives CASSERGGTQYF.

The sample holds many counts of this clone. V usage is TRBV18 and J usage is TRBJ1-2; 11 bases fit TRBD1. The J segment lost 6 bases and the V segment lost 3 bases, leaving 6 bases of the junction unmatched. This CDR3 comprises 15 residues. Germline loops: CDR1 KGHSH, CDR2 LQKENI. Here the CDR3 reads CASSPIGQGAHGYTF. The CDR3 coding sequence is TGTGCCAGCTCACCTATCGGACAGGGGGCGCATGGCTACACCTTC.

This clone turned up a few times. The chain couples TRBV5-4 to TRBJ2-5, with 12 bases that match TRBD2. The J segment lost 5 bases and the V segment lost 0 bases, leaving 8 bases of the junction unmatched. The CDR3 has 17 amino acids. In germline, CDR1 is SGHNT, CDR2 YYREEE (reference sequence). The CDR3 loop is CASSLGLAGGIGETQYF. The CDR3 DNA sequence: TGTGCCAGCAGCTTGGGGCTAGCGGGGGGGATTGGGGAGACCCAGTACTTC.

CDR3 residues: CASSLGNSGNTGELFF. For the CDR3, the DNA is TGTGCCAGCAGCTTAGGGAATTCGGGAAACACCGGGGAGCTGTTTTTT. The chain couples TRBV7-6 to TRBJ2-2; a weak D match, TRBD2 (5 bases). The V end lost 1 base, the J end lost 2 bases, and 11 bases lay between the germline ends. In germline, CDR1 is SGHVS, CDR2 FNYEAQ. The CDR3 totals 16 residues.